One and the same sample provided the 20 T cell receptor beta chains below, sequenced in a study of cytomegalovirus exposure and HLA in healthy donors. PCR primers comprised 60 Vbeta and 13 Jbeta primers. TCRdb's copy holds only in-frame clones and misses some; the assay was immunoSEQ multiplex PCR. Of tens of thousands of clones in the sample, about 9.5% are singletons; the top ten hold about 25%. Sequencing used PBMCs. These receptors were collected from a man aged 60-69 years in good health and CMV-seropositive.

This chain joins TRBV11-2 and TRBJ1-3, with D perhaps TRBD1 (6 bases). There are 16 residues in the CDR3. Germline loops: CDR1 SGHAT, CDR2 FQNNGV. Trimming left V 1 base short and J 7 bases short, with 17 bases between. In nucleotides, the CDR3 is TGTGCCAGCAGCTTAGTTCCAGGGGCAACCTTCAACACCATATATTTT. Translation: CASSLVPGATFNTIYF. The variable domain in full, completed from reference TRBV11-2 and TRBJ1-3, reads EAGVAQSPRYKIIEKRQSVAFWCNPISGHATLYWYQQILGQGPKLLIQFQNNGVVDDSQLPKDRFSAERLKGVDSTLKIQPAKLEDSAVYLCASSLVPGATFNTIYFGEGSWLTVV.

This clone has a handful of counts. V gene TRBV6-1 combines with J gene TRBJ1-1; D remains unclear. Between the trimmed V and J ends, which lost 5 bases and 2 bases, there was a span of 12 bases. Germline CDR1 reads MNHNS; CDR2 reads SASEGT. The CDR3 totals 14 residues. CDR3 amino acids: CASSPGPGNTEAFF. Written as DNA, the CDR3 is TGTGCCAGCAGTCCGGGTCCGGGAAACACTGAAGCTTTCTTT.

V and J are TRBV27 and TRBJ2-7, with a tentative D call TRBD1 (7 bases). Germline V gene data show CDR1 as MNHEY and CDR2 as SMNVEV (reference sequence). This CDR3 region has 14 residues. Trimming left V 5 bases short and J 4 bases short, with 15 bases between. The CDR3 DNA is TGTGCCAGCAGTCGACAGGGAGGTTGGTACGAGCAGTACTTC. This sequence encodes CASSRQGGWYEQYF.

The V and J genes are TRBV21-1 and TRBJ2-7; TRBD2, the table's D call, lacks a check against the DNA. TRBV21-1 constitutes a pseudogene. The CDR3 covers 16 residues. The DNA of the CDR3 is TGTGCCAGCAGCAAAGCGCTTGTGGGGTCGGGAGACGAGCAGTACTTC. Protein product: CASSKALVGSGDEQYF.

V usage is TRBV30 and J usage is TRBJ2-3; possibly TRBD2 for D (6 bases). CDR3 length equals 18 residues. The V and J ends lost 1 base and 2 bases respectively, with 22 bases between them. Looked up from germline, CDR1 is GTSNPN and CDR2 is SVGIG (reference sequence). CDR3 residues: CAWSGLEGGILPTDTQYF. The CDR3 DNA reads TGTGCCTGGAGTGGACTAGAGGGAGGCATATTACCCACAGATACGCAGTATTTT.

This clone came up a few times. This rearrangement joins TRBV5-4 to TRBJ1-6; a possible D gene is TRBD1 (5 bases). Trimming took off 0 bases at V and 7 bases at J, with 14 bases between the two ends. Germline V gives CDR1 SGHNT, CDR2 YYREEE (reference sequence). The CDR3 sequence is 16 residues long. The CDR3 loop is CASSLVGRAGNSPLHF. In DNA, the CDR3 is TGTGCCAGCAGCTTGGTGGGCCGCGCAGGGAATTCACCCCTCCACTTT.

This clone has a handful of counts. The J gene is TRBJ2-7, the V gene TRBV28; TRBD2 matches 11 bases. The J segment lost 4 bases and the V segment lost 7 bases, leaving 6 bases of the junction unmatched. This CDR3 region has 14 residues. Looked up from germline, CDR1 is MDHEN and CDR2 is SYDVKM. CDR3 protein: CASIPASGRYEQYF. In DNA, the CDR3 is TGTGCCAGCATTCCCGCTAGCGGGAGGTACGAGCAGTACTTC. Variable domain in full (rest from reference TRBV28 and TRBJ2-7): DVKVTQSSRYLVKRTGEKVFLECVQDMDHENMFWYRQDPGLGLRLIYFSYDVKMKEKGDIPEGYSVSREKKERFSLILESASTNQTSMYLCASIPASGRYEQYFGPGTRLTVT.

The V call is TRBV6-1, the J call TRBJ2-2, with D maybe TRBD2 (5 bases). This CDR3 is 16 amino acids long. The germline CDR1 and CDR2 sequences are MNHNS and SASEGT. V dropped 4 bases and J dropped 3 bases, with 15 bases sitting between them. For the CDR3, the DNA is TGTGCCAGCAGTGCCCAACTAGGACCCTACACCGGGGAGCTGTTTTTT. This encodes CASSAQLGPYTGELFF.

The rearrangement joins TRBV28 to TRBJ1-2; 7 bases match TRBD1. The junction had 6 bases not matched to a gene; V was cut back by 4 bases and J by 4 bases. The CDR3 runs to 14 residues. Germline V gives CDR1 MDHEN, CDR2 SYDVKM. CDR3 sequence (DNA): TGTGCCAGCAGTTCTGACAGGGCCCGCTATGGCTACACCTTC. As protein: CASSSDRARYGYTF.

This clone has just a few counts. This chain connects TRBV5-6 to TRBJ1-1, with a weak D call TRBD1 (5 bases). The CDR3 has 16 amino acids. V was clipped by 6 bases and J by 5 bases, with 23 bases between them. In germline, CDR1 is SGHDT, CDR2 YYEEEE. The CDR3 is CASTIGEGRLGTEAFF. The CDR3 nucleotides are TGTGCCAGCACCATCGGGGAGGGGCGATTAGGTACTGAAGCTTTCTTT.

The gene calls are TRBV20-1 and TRBJ1-5; D ambiguous. Looked up from germline, CDR1 is DFQATT and CDR2 is SNEGSKA (reference sequence). V was trimmed by 0 bases and J by 9 bases, leaving 6 bases between them. The CDR3 covers 11 residues. CDR3 sequence reads: CSARDGGPQHF. CDR3 nucleotide sequence: TGCAGTGCTAGAGACGGTGGGCCCCAGCATTTT.

This clone was recorded a few times. This chain's CDR3 is CASSSDGTGITDTQYF. CDR3 bases: TGTGCCAGCAGCTCTGATGGGACAGGGATCACAGATACGCAGTATTTT. The chain links TRBV11-3 to TRBJ2-3; TRBD1 aligns across 9 bases. The germline gives CDR1 SGHNT, CDR2 YENEEA. V was pared by 4 bases and J by 2 bases, with 7 bases of the junction left unmatched. The CDR3 is 16 residues long.

The chain is built from TRBV4-2 and TRBJ2-1; a possible D gene is TRBD2 (5 bases). Germline V lookup: CDR1 LGHNA, CDR2 YNFKEQ. V lost 0 bases and J 5 bases, leaving 20 bases between the germline ends. CDR3 length: 18 residues. CDR3 nucleotides: TGTGCCAGCAGCCAAGATCACAGCGGAACCAAAACCCACAATGAGCAGTTCTTC. Its translation is CASSQDHSGTKTHNEQFF.

In its sample, this clone was seen a few times. The chain recombines TRBV19 with TRBJ1-1; 7 nucleotides agree with TRBD1. J lost 2 bases, V lost 1 base, and 4 bases had no gene match. Per germline, CDR1 LNHDA and CDR2 SQIVND (reference sequence). This CDR3 has 15 residues. CDR3 in DNA: TGTGCCAGTAGTATAGCGGGACAGCCAAACACTGAAGCTTTCTTT. It yields the protein CASSIAGQPNTEAFF. The variable domain in full, completed from reference TRBV19 and TRBJ1-1, reads DGGITQSPKYLFRKEGQNVTLSCEQNLNHDAMYWYRQDPGQGLRLIYYSQIVNDFQKGDIAEGYSVSREKKESFPLTVTSAQKNPTAFYLCASSIAGQPNTEAFFGQGTRLTVV.

This clone was picked up a small number of times. The chain couples TRBV10-3 to TRBJ2-1; perhaps TRBD1 as D (5 bases). Germline V gene data show CDR1 as ENHRY and CDR2 as SYGVKD. The V end was cut by 1 base, the J end by 10 bases, with 11 bases between. The CDR3 extends over 13 amino acids. Written as DNA, the CDR3 is TGTGCCATCAGTGAGTGGACAAAAGAGGAGCAGTTCTTC. As protein: CAISEWTKEEQFF.

This clone was found a few times. This chain connects TRBV4-1 to TRBJ1-6; 9 bases are a match to TRBD1. The germline CDR1 and CDR2 sequences are MGHRA and YSYEKL. CDR3 length: 14 amino acids. Unmatched junction bases numbered 3, after V lost 4 bases and J lost 8 bases. The CDR3 DNA sequence: TGCGCCAGCAGCCTCTGGGACAGGGATTCACCCCTCCACTTT. Protein: CASSLWDRDSPLHF.

V usage is TRBV19 and J usage is TRBJ2-7, with 10 bases fitting TRBD2. Germline CDR1 reads LNHDA; CDR2 reads SQIVND (reference sequence). J lost 6 bases, V lost 4 bases, and 18 bases had no gene match. The CDR3 extends over 18 amino acids. In nucleotides, the CDR3 is TGTGCCAGTAGTACCCCCCGCGGTAGCGGGAGGAGACTGGTCGAGCAGTACTTC. It codes for CASSTPRGSGRRLVEQYF.

This chain connects TRBV5-4 to TRBJ2-7, with TRBD1 matching 7 bases. The CDR3 is 14 amino acids. The trim removed 7 bases at V and 2 bases at J, leaving 9 bases unmatched. CDR1 and CDR2 from the germline V gene are SGHNT and YYREEE (reference sequence). CDR3 protein: CASRRQGRTYEQYV. The CDR3 bases are TGTGCCAGCCGACGACAGGGTAGGACCTACGAGCAGTACGTC.

This clone occurred many times. The V call is TRBV28, the J call TRBJ2-6; 10 bases are shared with TRBD1. The CDR3 is 18 amino acids. Unmatched junction bases numbered 6, after V lost 3 bases and J lost 1 base. Germline V gene data show CDR1 as MDHEN and CDR2 as SYDVKM. The CDR3 reads CASSLTGGAGSGANVLTF. DNA for the CDR3: TGTGCCAGCAGTTTGACAGGGGGCGCAGGATCTGGGGCCAACGTCCTGACTTTC.

Notes on this clone: Different DNA sequences within this sample yield the same CDR3. The chain combines TRBV28 with TRBJ2-7; 7 positions match TRBD1. J lost 3 bases, V lost 6 bases, and 5 bases had no gene match. Germline V gene data show CDR1 as MDHEN and CDR2 as SYDVKM. The CDR3 is made up of 13 amino acids. The CDR3 protein is CASSEGQYYEQYV. The DNA for the CDR3 is TGTGCCAGCAGCGAGGGACAGTACTACGAGCAGTACGTC.